This T cell receptor beta chain was obtained from a study of blood T cell repertoires in COVID-19. Profiled with immunoSEQ multiplex PCR; TCRdb holds only in-frame clones, not every one. The data hold around 260,000 clones, with approximately 88% observed a single time. J gave up 3 bases and V 6 bases, and 5 bases lay outside the gene matches. The CDR3 has 14 residues. CDR1 and CDR2 (germline): MNHEY, SMNVEV (reference sequence). The clonotype comes from a human donor in a cohort sampled during active COVID-19. Sequenced material: peripheral blood. This sequence joins TRBV27 and TRBJ1-5; 7 bases are a match to TRBD1. CDR3 DNA sequence: TGTGCCAGCAGGAACAGGGGTTACAATCAGCCCCAGCATTTT. Protein product: CASRNRGYNQPQHF.